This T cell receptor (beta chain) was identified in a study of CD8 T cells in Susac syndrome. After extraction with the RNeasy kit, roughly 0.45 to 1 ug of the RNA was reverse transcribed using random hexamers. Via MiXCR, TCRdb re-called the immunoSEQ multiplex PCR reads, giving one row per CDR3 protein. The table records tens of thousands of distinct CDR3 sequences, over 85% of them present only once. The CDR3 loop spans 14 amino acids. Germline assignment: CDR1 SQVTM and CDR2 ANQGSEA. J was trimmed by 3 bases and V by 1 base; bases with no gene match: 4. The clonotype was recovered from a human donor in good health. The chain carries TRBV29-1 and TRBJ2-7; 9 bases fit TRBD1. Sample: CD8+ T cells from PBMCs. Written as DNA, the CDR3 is TGCAGCGTTGAAGGGACAGGGGTCTACTACGAGCAGTACTTC. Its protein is CSVEGTGVYYEQYF.